The entry below gives a single TCR beta chain sequence along with its context. Its binding antigen is unknown. No base qualities exist here, and no much larger clone lies one base off it. The library was prepared using the immunoSEQ multiplex PCR assay. For the multiplex PCR, a mixture combining 60 forward primers for TCR Vbeta segments and 13 reverse primers for TCR Jbeta segments was used. A multiplex PCR assay on genomic DNA amplified the CDR3 region of rearranged TCR beta genes. On the Illumina HiSeq System, the amplified TCR beta libraries were sequenced as 87-base-pair reads. The authors processed their data as follows. Across the 666 repertoires, a later analysis counted approximately 75 million unique TCR beta chains, roughly 11 million of which were shared by at least two donors. To remove PCR and sequencing errors, raw reads were error-corrected and collapsed into unique sequences using a nearest-neighbor algorithm that merged closely related sequences. CDR3 sequences were aligned to IMGT reference sequences to assign V, D and J gene segments. For a sequence to be retained, at least a six-nucleotide match to both a V gene segment and a J gene segment was required. Rearrangements were classified as productive when the CDR3 lacked stop codons and remained in frame with V and J, and all other rearrangements were classified as non-productive. CDR3 was defined by IMGT convention, running from the second conserved V-encoded cysteine to the conserved J-encoded phenylalanine. In an earlier analysis of around 640 of the donors, sequences lacking an unambiguous match to a single V gene segment were excluded. An earlier analysis of 450 to 650 of the donors called V segments functional above 56.7% productive rearrangements and segregating when the between-donor standard deviation exceeded 5%. To diagnose cytomegalovirus status from the catalog of TCR beta chain sequences, a statistical classification framework was built. A later analysis assigned V and J genes by comparing TCR nucleotide sequences with IMGT/GENE-DB human TR gene sequences. Using the TCRdist pipeline, a later analysis assigned CDR3 sequences along with most-parsimonious VDJ recombination scenarios. In a later analysis, each TCR beta chain was defined by its CDR3 amino acid sequence together with its V-gene family, and reads without a unique V-gene family were excluded. To address suspected cross-contamination and a sequencing artifact, a later analysis removed over 500 highly shared, low-generation-probability nucleotide sequences. In a later analysis, a clonal expansion index was calculated for each public chain from normalized within-repertoire ranks of inferred template counts. Generation probabilities in a later analysis came from a VDJ recombination model fitted to out-of-frame rearrangements, and those results were checked against IGoR. A later analysis scored TCR-TCR, TCR-HLA and TCR-CMV co-occurrence with hypergeometric tests, applying a repertoire-size bias correction to TCR pairs. In a later analysis, false discovery rates were estimated by permuting HLA or CMV assignments 20 times. In a later analysis, co-occurring TCRs were grouped with DBSCAN, and TCRdist sequence similarity was added when clustering was performed within HLA-allele-positive subsets. Repertoires with fewer than 30,000 or more than 120,000 public chains, plus five repertoires with anomalous nucleotide sharing, were excluded from co-occurrence clustering. In TCRdb, the immuneACCESS table is reduced to in-frame sequences with V and J assigned. These tables do not hold every clone; where another copy was compared, an unresolved V gene accounts for under half, and the others remain unexplained. Clonal size and the V and J genes are those of that table, whereas D and trimming came from the DNA. A total of roughly 170,000 clones appear in this sample, 76% of them only once. The ten largest clonotypes hold 0.65% to 0.85% of the sample.

The sample comes from a study of cytomegalovirus exposure and HLA in healthy donors (dated by TCRdb to the late 2010s). With regard to the full study: In an earlier analysis of some 610 of the donors, 250 to 350 Gb of sequence data and 95 million to 130 million unique TCR beta sequences from about 190 million T cells were reported. An early release covering 500 to 750 HLA-typed donors comprised about 300 gigabases of sequencing data and 85 million to 100 million unique TCR sequences. Among the approximately 400 genotyped donors, around 81% belonged to the genetic ancestry cluster associated with self-reported Caucasian donors. The study aimed to test whether signatures of past pathogen exposure could be identified by cataloging public T cell receptors. Using immunosequencing, the study profiled T cell repertoires from some 670 subjects and related those repertoires to cytomegalovirus serostatus. A separate validation cohort of more than 100 different subjects was used in addition to the 666-subject first cohort. To predict cytomegalovirus infection status, the study brought together high-throughput TCR immunosequencing, statistical association of individual TCRs with disease status, and machine learning. To study patterns of TCR occurrence, a later analysis re-analyzed previously published TCR beta repertoires from several hundred donors and added high-resolution HLA genotyping. Rather than using new phenotypic data, the later analysis identified candidate immune exposures from TCR beta sequences and from how often those sequences occurred across donors. An earlier analysis of a few hundred of the donors applied high-throughput TCR beta sequencing to assess whether each TCR beta V gene segment acted as functional or pseudogenic. Donor age, sex, ethnicity and CMV serostatus were collected together with the repertoire data. In a later genetic analysis, genome-wide SNP genotypes for about three fifths of the roughly 670 donors were used, and that subset was treated as a discovery cohort. All discovery cohort repertoires had been generated using a single sequencing platform. HLA typing included class I and class II loci at four-digit resolution. Typing coverage differed by locus: A, B, C, DRB1 and DQB1 were typed in roughly 620-630 donors, DQA1 in 500 to 550, DPA1 in around 610, and DPB1 in 472. Several DR-DQ haplotypes were handled as single units for association and clustering because linkage in the cohort was strong. Across about 380 genotyped donors of the cohort, an average of roughly 200,000 unique TCR beta nucleotide sequences per donor were sequenced, and roughly 20% of those sequences were non-productive. Findings and caveats that apply to the study as a whole: This cohort had only TCR beta chains sequenced, and the lack of alpha or paired-chain data limited which features could be detected. In an earlier analysis of some 640 of the donors, most TCR beta V segments were observed in productive rearrangements about 90% or about 30% of the time, broadly matching IMGT annotations. In a later analysis, HLA-associated TCR beta chains were found to be more clonally expanded and to have lower generation probabilities than equally common non-associated chains. According to a later analysis, parvovirus B19, influenza, CMV and Epstein-Barr virus appeared linked to several top co-occurrence clusters. Because some donors lacked HLA typing at each locus, the association tests relied only on the typed subset. A group of highly shared sequence variants was considered likely to be a technical artifact of the sequencing pipeline. A later analysis found that most CMV-associated TCR beta chains appeared HLA-restricted, with HLA associations seemingly driven largely by CMV exposure. Correlated functional status among segregating V segments might reflect linkage disequilibrium, but an unknown experimental factor could not be ruled out. Cytomegalovirus status was reported to be diagnosed by the classifier with high specificity and sensitivity in both the original and validation cohorts. In the study, approximately 160 TCR beta chains were listed as associated with cytomegalovirus. At a false discovery rate of 0.05, a later analysis linked 15,000 to 20,000 TCR beta sequences to specific HLA alleles. The 87-base-pair reads could not distinguish some IMGT-functional V segments, including TRBV6-2 and TRBV6-3, so those segments were excluded. V-gene and J-gene trimming of TCR beta chains was associated with a missense DCLRE1C variant in a later genetic analysis, and the association was replicated in an independent cohort. A few of the identified cytomegalovirus-associated TCR beta chains were confirmed in vitro to be specific for cytomegalovirus antigens. According to the authors, the approach could potentially be generalized to other disease states and immunological phenotypes. Assigning TCR associations to individual alleles was difficult when HLA alleles, especially DR and DQ, strongly co-occurred. A further reported finding was that TCR beta sequences accurately predicted the HLA-A and HLA-B alleles for most subjects in the first cohort. Because counts were too low, roughly 18 rarely observed V segments, including chromosome 9 orphons, were left out of the earlier analysis of a few hundred of the donors. For the cohort, immune exposure information was limited to CMV serostatus. According to a later genetic analysis, donors in an Asian-associated ancestry cluster had fewer N-insertions in productive TCRs than the approximately 610-donor mean. Most TCR sequences were observed very rarely across donors, whereas some public TCRs were present in many individuals. Sequencing depth was assumed to be roughly uniform across donors in the presence/absence analyses, though that assumption may not hold. A later analysis found that TCR association rates varied across HLA loci, with DRB1 alleles showing the most associated TCRs and HLA-C alleles the fewest.

In total, 500 to 700 healthy bone marrow donors made up the cohort. All cohort members were sampled while nominally healthy, although unrecorded immune exposures were likely present. The donor tested CMV seronegative and was one of the 352 seronegative cohort members. A peripheral blood sample was provided by each donor, and peripheral blood mononuclear cells were used for TCR beta sequencing. Genomic DNA was extracted from the blood cell samples with the Qiagen DNeasy Blood Extraction Kit. V was cut back by 3 bases and J by 5 bases, leaving a gap of 14 bases between them. From the cysteine through the phenylalanine, the CDR3 covers 14 amino acids. The sequence is cut down to CDR3 DNA, 42 bases in frame from base 1. CDR1 and CDR2 are drawn from the germline V gene (reference sequence): SEHNR, FQNEAQ.

The chain is assembled from TRBV7-9 and TRBJ2-7; a weak D assignment points to TRBD1 (5 bases agree). Sequencing was performed on PBMCs. The receptor's source is a female donor in good health and CMV-seronegative. CDR3 loop: CASSFPGLGNEQYF. The DNA sequence reads TGTGCCAGCAGCTTTCCAGGGCTTGGGAACGAGCAGTACTTC.